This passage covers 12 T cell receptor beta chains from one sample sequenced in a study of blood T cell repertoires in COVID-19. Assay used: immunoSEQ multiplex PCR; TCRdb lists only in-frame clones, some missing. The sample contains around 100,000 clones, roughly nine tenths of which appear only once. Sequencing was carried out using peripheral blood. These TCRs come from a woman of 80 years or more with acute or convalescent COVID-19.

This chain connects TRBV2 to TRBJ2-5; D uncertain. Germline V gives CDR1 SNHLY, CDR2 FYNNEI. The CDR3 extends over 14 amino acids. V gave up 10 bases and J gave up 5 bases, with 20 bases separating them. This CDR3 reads CAILPLLAAETQYF. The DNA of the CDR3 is TGTGCCATCCTCCCCCTCCTGGCGGCTGAGACCCAGTACTTC. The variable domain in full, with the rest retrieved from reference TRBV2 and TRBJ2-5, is EPEVTQTPSHQVTQMGQEVILRCVPISNHLYFYWYRQILGQKVEFLVSFYNNEISEKSEIFDDQFSVERPDGSNFTLKIRSTKLEDSAMYFCAILPLLAAETQYFGPGTRLLVL.

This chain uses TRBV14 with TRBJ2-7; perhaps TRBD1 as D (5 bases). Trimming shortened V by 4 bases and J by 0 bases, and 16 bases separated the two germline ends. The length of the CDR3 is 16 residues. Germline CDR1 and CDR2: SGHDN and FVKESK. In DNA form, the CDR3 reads TGTGCCAGCAGCCCCCTCACAGGACCCAACTCCTACGAGCAGTACTTC. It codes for CASSPLTGPNSYEQYF. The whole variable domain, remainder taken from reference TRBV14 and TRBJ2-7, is EAGVTQFPSHSVIEKGQTVTLRCDPISGHDNLYWYRRVMGKEIKFLLHFVKESKQDESGMPNNRFLAERTGGTYSTLKVQPAELEDSGVYFCASSPLTGPNSYEQYFGPGTRLTVT.

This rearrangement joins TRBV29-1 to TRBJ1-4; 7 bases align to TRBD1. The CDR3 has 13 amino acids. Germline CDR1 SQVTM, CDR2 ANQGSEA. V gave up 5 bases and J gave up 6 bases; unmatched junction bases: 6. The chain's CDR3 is CSVRDRSYEKLFF. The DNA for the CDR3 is TGCAGCGTTAGGGACAGATCGTATGAAAAACTGTTTTTT.

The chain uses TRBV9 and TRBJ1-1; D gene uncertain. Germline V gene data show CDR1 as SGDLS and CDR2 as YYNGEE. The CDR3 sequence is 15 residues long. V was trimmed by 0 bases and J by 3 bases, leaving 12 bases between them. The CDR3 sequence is CASSVAEGSDTEAFF. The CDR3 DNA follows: TGTGCCAGCAGCGTAGCTGAGGGATCGGACACTGAAGCTTTCTTT.

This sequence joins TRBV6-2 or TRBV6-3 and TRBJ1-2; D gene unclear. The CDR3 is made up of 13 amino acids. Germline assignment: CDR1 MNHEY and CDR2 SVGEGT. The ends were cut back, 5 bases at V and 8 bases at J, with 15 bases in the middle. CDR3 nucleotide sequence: TGTGCCAGCAGTCCCCAAGGAGGATACGGCTACACCTTC. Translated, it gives CASSPQGGYGYTF.

The DNA of the CDR3 is TGTGCCAGCAGCACCTGGGACAGGGAAGGACATGGCTACACCTTC. The encoded protein is CASSTWDREGHGYTF. The rearrangement joins TRBV7-9 to TRBJ1-2; TRBD1 matches 9 bases. Per germline, CDR1 SEHNR and CDR2 FQNEAQ (reference sequence). The ends lost 5 bases at V and 6 bases at J; junction bases unmatched: 10. The CDR3 is 15 amino acids.

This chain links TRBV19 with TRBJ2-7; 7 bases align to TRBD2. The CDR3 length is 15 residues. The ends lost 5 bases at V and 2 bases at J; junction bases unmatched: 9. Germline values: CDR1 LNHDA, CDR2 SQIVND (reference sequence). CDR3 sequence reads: CASSLAGGGAYEQYF. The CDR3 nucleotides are TGTGCCAGTAGTCTCGCTGGGGGGGGAGCCTACGAGCAGTACTTC.

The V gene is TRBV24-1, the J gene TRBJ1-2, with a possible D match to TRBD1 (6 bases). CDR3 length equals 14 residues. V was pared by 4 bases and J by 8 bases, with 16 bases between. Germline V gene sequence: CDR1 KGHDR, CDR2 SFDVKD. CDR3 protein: CATSDRMRGYGYTF. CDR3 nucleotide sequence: TGTGCCACCAGTGACCGTATGAGGGGGTACGGCTACACCTTC.

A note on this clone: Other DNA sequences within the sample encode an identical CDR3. The CDR3 nucleotides read TGTGCCAGTAGTAGAGGCAGGGGGCTTGGCTACACCTTC. It encodes CASSRGRGLGYTF. The chain carries TRBV19 and TRBJ1-2, with 8 bases identical to TRBD1. V lost 4 bases to trimming and J lost 7 bases; unmatched junction nucleotides: 5. CDR1 is LNHDA and CDR2 is SQIVND in the germline V gene (reference sequence). The CDR3 length is 13 residues.

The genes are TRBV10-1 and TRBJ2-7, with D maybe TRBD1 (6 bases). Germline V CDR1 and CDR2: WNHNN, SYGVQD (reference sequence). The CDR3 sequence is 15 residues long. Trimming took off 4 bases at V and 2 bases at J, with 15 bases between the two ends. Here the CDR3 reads CASSGGLTQTYEQYF. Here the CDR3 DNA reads TGCGCCAGCAGTGGGGGGCTAACGCAAACCTACGAGCAGTACTTC.

The CDR3 sequence: CASSPEGGSGETQYF. In nucleotides, the CDR3 is TGTGCCAGCAGCCCAGAAGGGGGTTCAGGAGAGACCCAGTACTTC. The chain carries TRBV7-9 and TRBJ2-5; perhaps TRBD1 as D (6 bases). Trimming took 5 bases from V and 4 from J, leaving 17 bases between them. The CDR3 extends over 15 amino acids. Per germline, CDR1 SEHNR and CDR2 FQNEAQ (reference sequence).

The CDR3: CASSFAGLASGELFF. CDR3 nucleotides: TGTGCCAGCAGCTTTGCCGGACTAGCTTCCGGGGAGCTGTTTTTT. J is TRBJ2-2 and V is TRBV11-2; 8 nucleotides match TRBD2. The V gene's germline CDR1 is SGHAT and CDR2 FQNNGV. The V gene end was trimmed by 3 bases and the J gene end by 6 bases; junction bases not matched to a gene: 6. The CDR3 loop spans 15 amino acids.